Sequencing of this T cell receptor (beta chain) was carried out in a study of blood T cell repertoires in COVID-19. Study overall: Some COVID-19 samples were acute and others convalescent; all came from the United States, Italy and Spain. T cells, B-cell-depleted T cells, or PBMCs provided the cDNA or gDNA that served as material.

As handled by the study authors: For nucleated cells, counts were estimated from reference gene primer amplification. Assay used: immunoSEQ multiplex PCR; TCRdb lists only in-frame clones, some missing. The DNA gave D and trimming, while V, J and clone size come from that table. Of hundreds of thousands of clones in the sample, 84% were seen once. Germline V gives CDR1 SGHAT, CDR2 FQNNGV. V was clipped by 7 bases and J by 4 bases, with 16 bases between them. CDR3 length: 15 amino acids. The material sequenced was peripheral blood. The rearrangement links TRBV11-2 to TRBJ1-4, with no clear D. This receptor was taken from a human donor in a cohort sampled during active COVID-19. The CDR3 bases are TGTGCCAGCAAAAGAGGTCCCAGCAGTAATGAAAAACTGTTTTTT. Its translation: CASKRGPSSNEKLFF.